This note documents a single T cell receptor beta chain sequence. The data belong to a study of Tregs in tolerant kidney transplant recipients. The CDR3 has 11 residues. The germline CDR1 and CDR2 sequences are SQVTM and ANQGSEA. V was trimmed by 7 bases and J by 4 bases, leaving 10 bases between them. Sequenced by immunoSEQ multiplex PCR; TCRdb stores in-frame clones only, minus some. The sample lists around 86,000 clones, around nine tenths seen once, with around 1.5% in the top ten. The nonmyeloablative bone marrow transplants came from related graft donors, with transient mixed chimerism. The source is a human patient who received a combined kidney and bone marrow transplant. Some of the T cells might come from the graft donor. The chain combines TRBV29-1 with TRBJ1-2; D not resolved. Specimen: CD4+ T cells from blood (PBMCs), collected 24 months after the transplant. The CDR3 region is CSAFSTYGYTF. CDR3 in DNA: TGCAGCGCCTTTAGCACCTATGGCTACACCTTC.